This TCR beta chain was recovered during a study of shared clonotypes between healthy human individuals. Trimming stripped 3 bases from V and 3 bases from J, with 18 bases between. Germline V gene data show CDR1 as SGHAT and CDR2 as FQNNGV. The CDR3 has 16 residues. Positively selected for CCR7, the CD45RO-negative cells used as naive CD8 cells excluded terminally differentiated effector memory CD45RA+ cells. Study-wide results and limits: Compared with memory subsets, naive subsets generally had larger estimated richness. Donors were few, which limited the genetic and exposure-history diversity represented. Naive CD4 clonotypes overlapped across a few donors at roughly 5%.

The assay ran at deep level. Sequenced by immunoSEQ multiplex PCR; TCRdb stores in-frame clones only, minus some. The repertoire holds about 2.1 million clones, with around 93% as singletons. The sample holds a few counts of this clone. Its specificity is not known. Material for sequencing was naive CD8+ T cells from PBMCs. V gene TRBV11-2 combines with J gene TRBJ2-7; weak D call: TRBD2 (6 bases). The TCR comes from a man younger than 35 in good health. Some clones in this sample may be carry-over from other donors' samples. In DNA form, the CDR3 reads TGTGCCAGCAGCTTCGTTCAAGCGGGCCCTTTCTACGAGCAGTACTTC. It specifies CASSFVQAGPFYEQYF.